These 5 T cell receptor beta chains came from one sample sequenced in a study of cytomegalovirus exposure and HLA in healthy donors (dated by TCRdb to 2016 to 2017). To prepare the library, the immunoSEQ multiplex PCR assay was applied. The multiplex PCR relied on a mix of 60 forward primers for TCR Vbeta segments and 13 reverse primers for TCR Jbeta segments. This immuneACCESS table, as held by TCRdb, lists in-frame sequences with V and J called but not all clones. Of the missing ones, under half trace to an unresolved V gene in checked studies; the others have no known cause. Within this sample are around 100,000 clones, with 60% to 75% of them counted one time only. Together, the top ten hold 9.5% to 13% of the sample. The sequenced sample consisted of PBMCs. All receptors derive from a man in his forties in good health and CMV-seropositive.

The chain uses TRBV7-9 and TRBJ2-1; D gene uncertain. The germline gives CDR1 SEHNR, CDR2 FQNEAQ (reference sequence). V gave up 0 bases and J gave up 10 bases, with 4 bases separating them. The length of the CDR3 is 11 residues. CDR3 bases: TGTGCCAGCAGCTTAGCACGGGAGCAGTTCTTC. Translation: CASSLAREQFF.

This clone occurred a few times. This chain's CDR3 is CASSLPGLAGVRGQETQYF. The CDR3 nucleotides read TGTGCCAGCAGTTTACCCGGACTAGCGGGAGTTCGGGGTCAAGAGACCCAGTACTTC. The gene calls are TRBV28 and TRBJ2-5, with 13 bases lining up with TRBD2. The CDR3 totals 19 residues. CDR1 and CDR2 (germline): MDHEN, SYDVKM. V was pared by 2 bases and J by 2 bases, with 11 bases of the junction left unmatched.

The chain couples TRBV18 to TRBJ2-1, with 8 bases that match TRBD2. CDR3 size: 15 residues. Trimming removed 1 base from V and 7 bases from J; junction bases left unmatched: 6. Germline-derived CDR1 and CDR2 are KGHSH and LQKENI. CDR3 sequence reads: CASSPQRESQNEQFF. The CDR3 DNA reads as TGTGCCAGCTCACCACAGCGGGAGTCACAAAATGAGCAGTTCTTC.

V usage is TRBV10-3 and J usage is TRBJ2-5; 9 bases map to TRBD2. The CDR3 consists of 12 residues. Trimming removed 11 bases from V and 5 bases from J; junction bases left unmatched: 6. Germline values: CDR1 ENHRY, CDR2 SYGVKD. In nucleotides, the CDR3 is TGTGCCGTAGCGGGAGATCCGGAGACCCAGTACTTC. Amino acid sequence: CAVAGDPETQYF.

The genes are TRBV5-4 and TRBJ2-5; a possible D gene is TRBD2 (7 bases). The CDR3 covers 14 residues. CDR1 SGHNT and CDR2 YYREEE come from the germline V gene (reference sequence). Trimming stripped 4 bases from V and 5 bases from J, with 15 bases between. The DNA for the CDR3 is TGTGCCAGCAGCCGTCGGGGGGCGGAGGAGACCCAGTACTTC. It specifies CASSRRGAEETQYF.